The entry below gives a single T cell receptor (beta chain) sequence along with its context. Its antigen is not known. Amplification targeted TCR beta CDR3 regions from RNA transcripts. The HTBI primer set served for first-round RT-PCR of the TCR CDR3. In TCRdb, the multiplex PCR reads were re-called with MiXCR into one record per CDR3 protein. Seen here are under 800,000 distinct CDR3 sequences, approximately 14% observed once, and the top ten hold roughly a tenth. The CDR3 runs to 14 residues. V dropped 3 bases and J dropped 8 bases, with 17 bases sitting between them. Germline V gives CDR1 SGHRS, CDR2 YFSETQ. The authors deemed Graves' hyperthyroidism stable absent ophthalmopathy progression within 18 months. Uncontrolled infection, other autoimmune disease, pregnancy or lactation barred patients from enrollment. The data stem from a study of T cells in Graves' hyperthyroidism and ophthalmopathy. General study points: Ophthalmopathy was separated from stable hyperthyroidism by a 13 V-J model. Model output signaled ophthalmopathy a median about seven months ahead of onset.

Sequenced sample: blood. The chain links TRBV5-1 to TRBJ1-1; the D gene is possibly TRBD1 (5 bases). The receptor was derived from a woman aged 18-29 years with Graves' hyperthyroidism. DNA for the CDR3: TGCGCCAGCAGCTGGACATATTGGGGGGGGGAAGCTTTCTTT. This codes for CASSWTYWGGEAFF. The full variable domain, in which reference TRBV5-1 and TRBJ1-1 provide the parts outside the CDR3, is KAGVTQTPRYLIKTRGQQVTLSCSPISGHRSVSWYQQTPGQGLQFLFEYFSETQRNKGNFPGRFSGRQFSNSRSEMNVSTLELGDSALYLCASSWTYWGGEAFFGQGTRLTVV.